Below, 2 T cell receptor beta chains from the same sample are listed, as sequenced in a study of T cells in Graves' hyperthyroidism and ophthalmopathy. Amplified regions were TCR beta CDR3 sequences from RNA transcripts. Initially, a first-round RT-PCR of the TCR CDR3 employed the HTBI primer set. MiXCR, applied by TCRdb to the multiplex PCR reads, yields one record per CDR3 protein. This sample has 400,000 to 500,000 distinct CDR3 sequences, with approximately 15% found just once. Sequencing was done on a sample of blood. The receptor set was obtained from a woman aged 18 to 35 with Graves' hyperthyroidism.

Concerning this clonotype: A much larger clone differs from this one at a single base, so this may be a read error. The chain is built from TRBV28 and TRBJ2-3; tentative D call: TRBD2 (6 bases). The CDR3 consists of 14 residues. From germline, CDR1 is MDHEN and CDR2 SYDVKM. As DNA, the CDR3 is TGTACCAGCAGTTTATCCGGGGGAATGGATACGCAGTATTTT. Translation: CTSSLSGGMDTQYF.

This clonotype was recorded many times. The V gene is TRBV14, the J gene TRBJ2-1, with TRBD2 as a possible D gene (6 bases). Germline V gene data show CDR1 as SGHDN and CDR2 as FVKESK. V was cut by 4 bases and J by 10 bases, with 11 bases left in between. This CDR3 has 12 residues. Here the CDR3 DNA reads TGTGCCAGCAGCCTAGCGGTTGTAGAGCAGTTCTTC. This encodes CASSLAVVEQFF.